Given below is one T cell receptor beta chain in context. Looked up from germline, CDR1 is MGHRA and CDR2 is YSYEKL. The CDR3 consists of 17 residues. The germline V and J ends were trimmed by 5 bases and 5 bases, with 24 bases remaining between them. Sequencing was performed with immunoSEQ multiplex PCR; in TCRdb, only in-frame clones are kept and a portion is missing. This sample yields some 17,000 clones, of which about 80% are seen a single time; about a tenth belongs to the top ten. The entry originates in a study of ipilimumab plus nivolumab after autologous stem cell transplantation. The input for sequencing was PBMCs, taken in a trial of ipilimumab plus nivolumab as post-transplant consolidation. The receptor was isolated from a male donor with diffuse large B-cell lymphoma. The V call is TRBV4-1, the J call TRBJ1-1; possible D gene TRBD1, 5 bases. The CDR3 loop reads CASSSQDLISWGTEAFF. CDR3 DNA: TGCGCCAGCAGCTCCCAAGATCTGATCAGTTGGGGGACTGAAGCTTTCTTT.